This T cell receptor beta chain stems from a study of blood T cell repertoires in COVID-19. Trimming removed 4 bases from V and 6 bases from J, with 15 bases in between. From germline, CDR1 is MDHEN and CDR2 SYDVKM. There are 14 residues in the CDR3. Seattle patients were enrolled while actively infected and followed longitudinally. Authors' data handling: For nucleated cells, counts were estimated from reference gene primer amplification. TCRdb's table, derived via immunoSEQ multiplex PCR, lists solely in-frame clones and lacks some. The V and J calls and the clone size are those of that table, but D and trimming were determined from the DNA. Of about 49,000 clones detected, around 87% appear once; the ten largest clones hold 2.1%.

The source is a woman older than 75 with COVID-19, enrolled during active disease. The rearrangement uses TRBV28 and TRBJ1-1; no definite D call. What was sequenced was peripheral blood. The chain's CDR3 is CASSSPGVDPEAFF. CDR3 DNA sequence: TGTGCCAGCAGTTCTCCGGGAGTTGACCCTGAAGCTTTCTTT.